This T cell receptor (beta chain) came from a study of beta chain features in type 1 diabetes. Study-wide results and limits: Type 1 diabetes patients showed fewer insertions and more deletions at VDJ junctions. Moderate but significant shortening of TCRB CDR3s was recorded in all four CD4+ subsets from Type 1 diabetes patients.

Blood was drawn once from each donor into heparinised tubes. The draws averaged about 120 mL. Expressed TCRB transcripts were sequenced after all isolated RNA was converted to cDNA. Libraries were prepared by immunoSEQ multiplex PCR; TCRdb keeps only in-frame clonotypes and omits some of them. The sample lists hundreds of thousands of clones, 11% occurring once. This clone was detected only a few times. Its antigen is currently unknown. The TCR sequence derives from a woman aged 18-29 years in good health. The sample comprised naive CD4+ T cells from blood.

CDR3 in DNA: TGCGCCAGCAGCTTGGAGCGCAGGGGGCCTAATGAGCAGTTCTTC. Protein: CASSLERRGPNEQFF. V is TRBV5-1 and J is TRBJ2-1, with 8 positions matching TRBD1. The germline CDR1 and CDR2 sequences are SGHRS and YFSETQ. This CDR3 has 15 residues. V was pared by 0 bases and J by 7 bases, with 6 bases of the junction left unmatched.